The source of this TCR beta chain is a study of siplizumab effects on memory and regulatory T cells. Assay: immunoSEQ multiplex PCR; the TCRdb copy retains only in-frame clones and omits some. The table includes more than 75,000 clones, approximately 96% detected once. Germline values: CDR1 SGHVS, CDR2 FQNEAQ. Trimming took 5 bases from V and 3 from J, leaving 17 bases between them. This CDR3 has 15 residues. The rearrangement uses TRBV7-8 and TRBJ2-7; D is unresolved. Sequencing input: naive CD4+ T cells sorted from blood. This receptor was identified in a human donor in good health. CDR3 in amino acids: CASSLPPGFHYEQYF. DNA for the CDR3: TGTGCCAGCAGCCTCCCACCCGGGTTCCACTACGAGCAGTACTTC. The full variable domain, its missing parts supplied by reference TRBV7-8 and TRBJ2-7, is GAGVSQSPRYKVAKRGQDVALRCDPISGHVSLFWYQQALGQGPEFLTYFQNEAQLDKSGLPSDRFFAERPEGSVSTLKIQRTQQEDSAVYLCASSLPPGFHYEQYFGPGTRLTVT.